This TCR beta chain originates from a study of blood T cell repertoires in COVID-19. The wider study: Sample material is recorded as cDNA or gDNA derived from T cells, B-cell-depleted T cells, or PBMCs.

In the original workflow: Reference gene primer amplification in the assay estimated nucleated cell counts. Repertoires were generated with immunoSEQ multiplex PCR, while TCRdb's copy carries only in-frame clones and drops some. The V and J calls and clone size were taken over from that table, and D and trimming were inferred from the DNA. The data contain fewer than 300,000 clones, 75% to 90% of them singletons. Seattle's cohort entered during active infection and was followed longitudinally. The trim removed 9 bases at V and 8 bases at J, leaving 9 bases unmatched. The CDR3 covers 12 residues. The germline V gene has CDR1 MNHEY and CDR2 SVGAGI.

This chain links TRBV6-5 with TRBJ1-2; 7 bases map to TRBD1. The TCR comes from a woman aged 50 to 60 with COVID-19, enrolled during active disease. The sample taken for sequencing was peripheral blood. The CDR3 sequence is CASRYPGGGYTF. The CDR3 nucleotides read TGTGCCAGTCGATACCCAGGGGGAGGCTACACCTTC.